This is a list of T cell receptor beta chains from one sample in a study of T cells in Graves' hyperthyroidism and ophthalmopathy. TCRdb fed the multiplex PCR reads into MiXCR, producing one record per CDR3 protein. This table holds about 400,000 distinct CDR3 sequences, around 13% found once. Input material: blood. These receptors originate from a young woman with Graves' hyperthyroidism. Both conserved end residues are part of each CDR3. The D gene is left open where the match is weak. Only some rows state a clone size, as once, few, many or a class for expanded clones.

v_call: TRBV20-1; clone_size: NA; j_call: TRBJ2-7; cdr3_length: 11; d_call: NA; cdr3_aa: CSAGLIYEQYF; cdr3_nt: TGCAGTGCTGGACTAATCTACGAGCAGTACTTC
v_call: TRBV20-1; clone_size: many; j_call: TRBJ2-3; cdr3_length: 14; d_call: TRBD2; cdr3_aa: CSALAGGPTDTQYF; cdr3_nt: TGCAGTGCCTTAGCGGGAGGGCCCACAGATACGCAGTATTTT
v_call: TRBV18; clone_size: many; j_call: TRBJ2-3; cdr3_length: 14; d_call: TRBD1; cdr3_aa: CASSTGVTTDTQYF; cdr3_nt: TGTGCCAGCTCTACAGGGGTTACCACAGATACGCAGTATTTT
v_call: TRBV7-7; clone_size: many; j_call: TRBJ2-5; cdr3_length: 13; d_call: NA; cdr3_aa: CASSSSPGETQYF; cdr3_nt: TGTGCTAGCAGCTCCTCACCCGGGGAGACCCAGTACTTC
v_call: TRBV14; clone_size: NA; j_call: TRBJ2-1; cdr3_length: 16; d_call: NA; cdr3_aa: CASSSRADTVYNEQFF; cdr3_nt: TGTGCCAGCAGCTCCCGGGCCGATACAGTCTACAATGAGCAGTTCTTC
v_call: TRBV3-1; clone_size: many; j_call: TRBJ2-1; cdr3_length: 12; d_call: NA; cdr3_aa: CASSQDLYEQFF; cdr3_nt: TGTGCCAGCAGCCAAGATTTATATGAGCAGTTCTTC
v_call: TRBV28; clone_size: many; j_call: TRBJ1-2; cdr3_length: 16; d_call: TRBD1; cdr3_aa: CASSPVGQGAWDGYTF; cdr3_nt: TGTGCCAGCAGTCCGGTGGGGCAGGGGGCTTGGGATGGCTACACCTTC
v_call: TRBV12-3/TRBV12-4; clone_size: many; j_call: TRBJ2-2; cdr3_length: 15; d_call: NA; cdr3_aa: CASSLRVANTGELFF; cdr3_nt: TGTGCCAGCAGTTTGAGGGTCGCGAACACCGGGGAGCTGTTTTTT
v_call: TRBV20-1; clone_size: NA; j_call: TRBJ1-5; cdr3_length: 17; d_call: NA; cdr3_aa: CSAREPPFGRLFQPQHF; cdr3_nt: TGCAGTGCTAGAGAGCCCCCTTTTGGGCGATTGTTTCAGCCCCAGCATTTT
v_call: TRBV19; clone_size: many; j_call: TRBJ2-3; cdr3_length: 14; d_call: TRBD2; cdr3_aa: CASSPREGTDTQYF; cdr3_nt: TGTGCCAGTAGTCCCCGGGAGGGCACAGATACGCAGTATTTT
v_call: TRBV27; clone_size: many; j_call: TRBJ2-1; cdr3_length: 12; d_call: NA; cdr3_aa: CASRINYNEQFF; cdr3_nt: TGTGCCAGCAGGATAAACTACAATGAGCAGTTCTTC
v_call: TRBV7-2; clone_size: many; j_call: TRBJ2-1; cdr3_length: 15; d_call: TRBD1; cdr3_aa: CASSLMGQGANEQFF; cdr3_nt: TGTGCCAGCAGCTTAATGGGACAGGGAGCCAATGAGCAGTTCTTC
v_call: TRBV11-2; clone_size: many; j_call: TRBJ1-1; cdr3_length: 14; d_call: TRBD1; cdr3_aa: CASSLSTGGTEAFF; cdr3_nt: TGTGCCAGCAGCTTAAGTACAGGGGGCACTGAAGCTTTCTTT
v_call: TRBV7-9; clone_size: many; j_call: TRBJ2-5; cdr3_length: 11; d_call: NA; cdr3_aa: CASATWETQYF; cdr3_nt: TGTGCCAGCGCCACGTGGGAGACCCAGTACTTC
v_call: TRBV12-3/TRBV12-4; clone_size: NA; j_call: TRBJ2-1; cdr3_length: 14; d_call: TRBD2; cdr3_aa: CASRGLAGYNEQLF; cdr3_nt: TGTGCCAGCAGAGGACTAGCGGGATACAATGAGCAGCTCTTC
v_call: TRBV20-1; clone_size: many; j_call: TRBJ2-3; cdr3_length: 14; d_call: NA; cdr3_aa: CSASVLSDTDTQYF; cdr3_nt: TGCAGTGCTAGTGTACTATCCGACACAGATACGCAGTATTTT
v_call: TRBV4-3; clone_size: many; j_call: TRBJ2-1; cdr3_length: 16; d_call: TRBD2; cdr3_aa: CASSQDGGLAGHEQFF; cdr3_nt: TGCGCCAGCAGCCAAGACGGTGGCCTAGCGGGACATGAGCAGTTCTTC
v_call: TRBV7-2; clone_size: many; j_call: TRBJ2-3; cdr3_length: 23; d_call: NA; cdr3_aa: CASSLEDSPGAGTYRLYTDTQYF; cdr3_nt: TGTGCCAGCAGCTTAGAGGATAGCCCCGGTGCCGGGACTTACCGCCTTTACACAGATACGCAGTATTTT
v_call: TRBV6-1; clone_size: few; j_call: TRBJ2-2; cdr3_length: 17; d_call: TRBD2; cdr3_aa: CASSPGSLAGNTGELFF; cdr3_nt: TGTGCCAGCAGCCCCGGTTCGCTAGCGGGGAACACCGGGGAGCTGTTTTTT
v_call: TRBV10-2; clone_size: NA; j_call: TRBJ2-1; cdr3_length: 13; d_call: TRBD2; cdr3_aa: CATSGGPYNEQFF; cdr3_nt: TGCGCCACCTCGGGAGGCCCTTATAATGAGCAGTTCTTC
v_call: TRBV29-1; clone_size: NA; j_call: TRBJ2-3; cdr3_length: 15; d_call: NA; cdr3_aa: CSVEWVRGPTDTQYF; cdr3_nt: TGCAGCGTTGAATGGGTGCGGGGGCCCACAGATACGCAGTATTTT
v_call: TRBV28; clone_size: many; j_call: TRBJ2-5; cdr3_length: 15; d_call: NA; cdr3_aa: CASRRADPRAETQYF; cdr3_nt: TGTGCCAGCAGACGAGCGGACCCTAGGGCGGAGACCCAGTACTTC
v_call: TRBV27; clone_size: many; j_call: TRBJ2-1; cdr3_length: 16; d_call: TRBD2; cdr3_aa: CASTPGTSGFNNEQFF; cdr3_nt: TGTGCCAGCACCCCGGGGACTAGCGGGTTCAACAATGAGCAGTTCTTC
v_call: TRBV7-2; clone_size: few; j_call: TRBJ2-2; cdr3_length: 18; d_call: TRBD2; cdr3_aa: CASSGGLAARSSTGELFF; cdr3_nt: TGTGCCAGCAGCGGGGGACTAGCGGCCAGGAGTAGTACCGGGGAGCTGTTTTTT
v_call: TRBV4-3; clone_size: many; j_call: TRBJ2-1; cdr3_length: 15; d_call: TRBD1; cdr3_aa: CASSQDLGQGNEQFF; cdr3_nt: TGCGCCAGCAGCCAAGATTTAGGACAGGGCAATGAGCAGTTCTTC
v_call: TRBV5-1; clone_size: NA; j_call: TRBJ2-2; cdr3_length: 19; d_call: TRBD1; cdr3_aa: CASSPLSSSGTGISGELFF; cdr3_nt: TGCGCCAGCAGCCCCTTGTCTTCGTCCGGGACAGGGATTTCCGGGGAGCTGTTTTTT
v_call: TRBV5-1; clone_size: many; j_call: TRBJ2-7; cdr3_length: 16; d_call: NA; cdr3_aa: CASSPGTQPGVYEQYF; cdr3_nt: TGCGCCAGCAGCCCTGGGACGCAGCCCGGAGTCTACGAGCAGTACTTC
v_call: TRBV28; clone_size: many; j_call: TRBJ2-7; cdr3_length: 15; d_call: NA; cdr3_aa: CASSSSGQGAYEQYF; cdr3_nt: NA
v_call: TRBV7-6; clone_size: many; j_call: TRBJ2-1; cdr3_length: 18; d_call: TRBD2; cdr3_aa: CASSLGLGGRVIRDEQFF; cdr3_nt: TGTGCCAGCAGCTTAGGTCTTGGCGGGAGGGTCATCCGGGATGAGCAGTTCTTC
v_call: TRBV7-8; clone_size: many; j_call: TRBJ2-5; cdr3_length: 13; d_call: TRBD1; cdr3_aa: CASSLDRGETQYF; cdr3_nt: TGTGCCAGCAGCTTAGACAGGGGAGAGACCCAGTACTTC
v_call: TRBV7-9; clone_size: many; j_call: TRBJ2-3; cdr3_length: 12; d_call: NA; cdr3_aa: CASSRQTDTQYF; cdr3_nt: TGTGCCAGCAGCAGGCAGACAGATACGCAGTATTTT
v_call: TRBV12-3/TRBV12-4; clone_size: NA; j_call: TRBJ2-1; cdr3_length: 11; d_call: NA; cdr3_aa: CASSQSSEQFF; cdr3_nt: TGTGCCAGCAGCCAGAGCAGTGAGCAGTTCTTC
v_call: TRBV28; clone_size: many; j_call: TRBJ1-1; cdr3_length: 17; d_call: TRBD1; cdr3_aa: CASSLNRGDYSDTEAFF; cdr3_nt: TGTGCCAGCAGTTTAAACAGGGGAGACTACTCAGACACTGAAGCTTTCTTT
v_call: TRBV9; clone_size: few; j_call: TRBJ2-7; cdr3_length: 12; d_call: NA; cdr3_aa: CASAGVGYEQYF; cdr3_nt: TGTGCCAGCGCCGGGGTAGGATACGAGCAGTACTTC
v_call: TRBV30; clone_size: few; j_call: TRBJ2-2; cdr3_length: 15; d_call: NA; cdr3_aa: CAWSFVGEHTGELFF; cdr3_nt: TGTGCCTGGAGTTTCGTAGGGGAACACACCGGGGAGCTGTTTTTT
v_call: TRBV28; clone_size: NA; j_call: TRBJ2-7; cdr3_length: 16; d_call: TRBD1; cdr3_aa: CASSFSGTGDAYEQYF; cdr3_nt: TGTGCCAGCAGTTTTTCGGGAACAGGGGATGCCTACGAGCAGTACTTC
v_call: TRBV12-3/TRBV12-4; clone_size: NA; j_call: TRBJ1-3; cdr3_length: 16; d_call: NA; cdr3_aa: CASSFAGRASGNTIYF; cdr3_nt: TGTGCCAGCAGTTTTGCGGGCAGAGCCTCTGGAAACACCATATATTTT
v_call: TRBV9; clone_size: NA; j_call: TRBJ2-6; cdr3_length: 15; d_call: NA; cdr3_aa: CASSARHSGANVLTF; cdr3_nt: TGTGCCAGCAGCGCCCGCCACTCTGGGGCCAACGTCCTGACTTTC
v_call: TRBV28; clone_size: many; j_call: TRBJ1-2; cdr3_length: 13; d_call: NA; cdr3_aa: CASPRRQYYGYTF; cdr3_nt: TGTGCCAGCCCTCGTAGACAGTACTATGGCTACACCTTC
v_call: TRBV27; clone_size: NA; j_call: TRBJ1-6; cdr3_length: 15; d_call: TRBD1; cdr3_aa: CASSFGTGGESPLHF; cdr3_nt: TGTGCCAGCAGTTTCGGGACAGGGGGTGAATCACCCCTCCACTTT
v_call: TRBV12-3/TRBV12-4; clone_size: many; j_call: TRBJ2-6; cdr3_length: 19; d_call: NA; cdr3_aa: CASSIPGPLRLPGANVLTF; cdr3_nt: TGTGCCAGCAGTATTCCTGGACCATTGCGTTTGCCTGGGGCCAACGTCCTGACTTTC
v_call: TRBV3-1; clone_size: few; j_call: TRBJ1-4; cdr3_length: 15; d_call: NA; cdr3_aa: CASSPFRATNEKLFF; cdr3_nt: TGTGCCAGCAGCCCGTTCAGAGCAACTAATGAAAAACTGTTTTTT
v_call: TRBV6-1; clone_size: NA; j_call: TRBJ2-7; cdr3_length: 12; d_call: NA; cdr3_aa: CASSESQVEQYF; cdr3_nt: TGTGCCAGCAGTGAATCCCAGGTCGAGCAGTACTTC
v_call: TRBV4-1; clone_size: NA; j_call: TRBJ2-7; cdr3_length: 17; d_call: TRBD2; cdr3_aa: CASSQDRLAGAMAEQYF; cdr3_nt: TGCGCCAGCAGCCAAGATCGATTAGCGGGAGCAATGGCCGAGCAGTACTTC
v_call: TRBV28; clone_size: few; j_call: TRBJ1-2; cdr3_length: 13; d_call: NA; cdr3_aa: CASSYGLNYGYTF; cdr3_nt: TGTGCCAGCAGTTACGGGCTGAACTATGGCTACACCTTC
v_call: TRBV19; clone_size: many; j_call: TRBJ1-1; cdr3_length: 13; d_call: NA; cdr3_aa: CASSIVGHIEAFF; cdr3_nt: TGTGCCAGTAGTATAGTGGGGCACATTGAAGCTTTCTTT
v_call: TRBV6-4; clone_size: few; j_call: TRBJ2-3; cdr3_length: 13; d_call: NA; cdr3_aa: CASSEGDADTQYF; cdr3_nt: TGTGCCAGCAGTGAAGGGGACGCAGATACGCAGTATTTT
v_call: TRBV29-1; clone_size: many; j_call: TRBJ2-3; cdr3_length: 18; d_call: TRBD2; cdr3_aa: CSVAGTSGSREPTDTQYF; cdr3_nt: TGCAGCGTCGCCGGGACTAGCGGGAGTAGGGAACCCACAGATACGCAGTATTTT
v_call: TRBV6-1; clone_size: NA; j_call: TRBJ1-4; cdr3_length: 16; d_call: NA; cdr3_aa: CASSQDVGVANEKLFF; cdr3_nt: TGTGCCAGCAGCCAAGATGTTGGGGTGGCGAATGAAAAACTGTTTTTT
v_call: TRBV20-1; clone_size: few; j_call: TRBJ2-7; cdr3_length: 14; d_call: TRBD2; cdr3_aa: CSAPGLAGGYEQYF; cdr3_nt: TGCAGTGCTCCGGGACTAGCGGGAGGCTACGAGCAGTACTTC
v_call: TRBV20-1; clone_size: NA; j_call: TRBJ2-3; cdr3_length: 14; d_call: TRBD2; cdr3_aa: CSASLAGVPDTQYF; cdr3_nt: TGCAGTGCTAGTCTAGCGGGAGTGCCAGATACGCAGTATTTT
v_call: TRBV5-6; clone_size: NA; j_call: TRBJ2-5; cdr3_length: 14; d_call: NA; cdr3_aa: CASYKERTQETQYF; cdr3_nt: TGTGCCAGTTATAAGGAGCGTACCCAAGAGACCCAGTACTTC
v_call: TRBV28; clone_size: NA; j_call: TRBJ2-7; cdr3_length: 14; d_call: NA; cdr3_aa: CASSRTRGSYEQYF; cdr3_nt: TGTGCCAGCAGCCGTACACGGGGTTCCTACGAGCAGTACTTC
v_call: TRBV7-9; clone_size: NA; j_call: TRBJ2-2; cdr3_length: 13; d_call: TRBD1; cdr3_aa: CASSGQGAGELFF; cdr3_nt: TGTGCCAGCAGCGGACAGGGTGCCGGGGAGCTGTTTTTT
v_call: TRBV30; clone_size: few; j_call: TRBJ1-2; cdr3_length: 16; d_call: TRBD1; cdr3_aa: CAWSLGQGAFGYGYTF; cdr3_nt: TGTGCCTGGAGTTTGGGACAGGGGGCGTTTGGCTATGGCTACACCTTC
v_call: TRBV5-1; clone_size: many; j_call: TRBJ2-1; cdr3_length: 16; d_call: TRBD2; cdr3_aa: CASSLGLAGGYNEQFF; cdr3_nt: TGCGCCAGCAGCTTGGGACTAGCGGGAGGATACAATGAGCAGTTCTTC
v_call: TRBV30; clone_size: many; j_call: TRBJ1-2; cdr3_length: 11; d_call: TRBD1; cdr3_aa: CAEQGDYGYTF; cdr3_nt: TGTGCCGAACAGGGGGACTATGGCTACACCTTC
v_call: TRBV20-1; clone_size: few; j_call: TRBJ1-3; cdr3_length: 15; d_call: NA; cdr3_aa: CSASVSGPVGNTIYF; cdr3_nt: TGCAGTGCTAGTGTTTCCGGGCCAGTGGGCAACACCATATATTTT
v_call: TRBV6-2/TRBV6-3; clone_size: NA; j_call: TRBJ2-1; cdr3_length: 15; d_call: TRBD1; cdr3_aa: CASSTGTGAYNEQFF; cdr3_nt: TGTGCCAGCAGTACCGGGACAGGGGCGTACAATGAGCAGTTCTTC